Detailed here is one T cell receptor beta chain. Germline CDR1 and CDR2: SNHLY and FYNNEI. V was pared by 3 bases and J by 2 bases, with 17 bases between. The CDR3 sequence is 18 residues long. This record comes from a study of blood T cell repertoires in COVID-19. Looking at the study overall: Sample material is recorded as cDNA or gDNA derived from T cells, B-cell-depleted T cells, or PBMCs.

Repertoires were generated with immunoSEQ multiplex PCR, while TCRdb's copy carries only in-frame clones and drops some. The sample records 90,000 or so clones, more than 70% being singletons. This TCR derives from a middle-aged man with active COVID-19. What was sequenced was peripheral blood. The chain has TRBV2 and TRBJ2-6, with D possibly being TRBD2 (7 bases). CDR3 protein: CASSEGGRTAAGANVLTF. CDR3 in DNA: TGTGCCAGCAGTGAGGGGGGGAGGACAGCGGCTGGGGCCAACGTCCTGACTTTC.